The T cell receptor (beta chain) described here comes from a study of Ad26.COV2.S vaccination and SARS-CoV-2 variants. On the study more broadly: As a participant in COV1001, the donor was in the Ad26.COV2.S trial arm. Intramuscular Ad26.COV2.S at 5x10^10 or 1x10^11 viral particles.

Study outcomes and limitations: Measurement of non-spike TCR breadth gave similar results in vaccine and placebo recipients. Vaccinees reportedly had broad spike-specific CD8+ and CD4+ T cell responses.

Notes on this clone: The antigen is undetermined.

Described treatment: roughly 18 received Ad26.COV2.S at low or high dose, single or two shots; about 5 received placebo; per-sample allocation not given. At day 63 after the first vaccine or placebo injection, samples were drawn. Assay: immunoSEQ multiplex PCR; the TCRdb copy retains only in-frame clones and omits some. The data show 350,000 to 400,000 clones, about 85% seen once. CDR3 length: 15 amino acids. Germline values: CDR1 SGHRS, CDR2 YFSETQ. The trim removed 0 bases at V and 10 bases at J, leaving 6 bases unmatched. This receptor was taken from a person between 18 and 65 years old who received the Ad26.COV2.S COVID-19 vaccine or a placebo. Here the sequenced sample was peripheral blood, taken in a trial of Ad26.COV2.S vaccine versus placebo. V is TRBV5-1 and J is TRBJ2-1; 11 nucleotides align to TRBD2. The CDR3 loop reads CASSLATSGVGEQFF. For the CDR3, the DNA is TGCGCCAGCAGCTTGGCGACTAGCGGGGTGGGCGAGCAGTTCTTC.